This T cell receptor beta chain comes out of a study of OX40 agonist ivuxolimab in advanced cancers. Study results and caveats: Clonal expansion by week 6 occurred in CD4+ and CD8+ blood T cells (at 0.1 to 3.0 mg/kg). Which antigen the expanded peripheral T cells recognized is unknown. Individuals who were partial responders at 0.1-3.0 mg/kg had clonal expansion that ranked among the lowest.

Germline CDR1 GTSNPN, CDR2 SVGIG (reference sequence). J lost 5 bases, V lost 3 bases, and 6 bases had no gene match. The CDR3 extends over 14 amino acids. Produced via immunoSEQ multiplex PCR; TCRdb's table is partial and in-frame only. The sample contains 120,000 or so clones, 90% to 95% of which appear only once. With respect to this clone: Antigen specificity is unknown.

The receptor comes from an adult with an advanced solid tumor such as melanoma, head and neck, liver or kidney cancer. This chain connects TRBV30 to TRBJ1-4; 7 bases are shared with TRBD1. Specimen: CD4+ or CD8+ T cells sorted from blood, collected in a trial of the OX40 agonist ivuxolimab. The CDR3 region is CAWRRDSQNEKLFF. As DNA, the CDR3 is TGTGCCTGGAGAAGGGACAGTCAAAATGAAAAACTGTTTTTT.